This T cell receptor (beta chain) emerged from a study of blood T cells in healthy people across ages. Findings and caveats of the study: Roughly linear declines in TCR beta diversity per million T cells occurred with age. Naive T cell percentage strongly correlated with TCR beta diversity.

There are 16 residues in the CDR3. CDR1 SGHDT and CDR2 YYEEEE come from the germline V gene. V dropped 3 bases and J dropped 4; count of bases not matched to a gene: 9. This clonotype was observed a handful of times. Its target is not known. The use of a sample-barcoded 5' primer and a J-beta primer mix characterized a second PCR of about 7 to 12 cycles. Every cDNA molecule carried a tag from a template-switch adaptor bearing 12 random nucleotides. Any given sample supplied a minimum of 2.5 million CDR3-containing paired-end reads. Using its own MiXCR run on the 5' RACE reads, TCRdb lists one record per CDR3 protein. The table has about 1.7 million distinct CDR3 sequences, under 30% seen once.

Sequenced material: blood. The TCR comes from a woman aged 25 to 39 in good health. The genes are TRBV5-6 and TRBJ2-3; 9 positions agree with TRBD1. This CDR3 reads CASSSVPGQGADTQYF. Here the CDR3 DNA reads TGTGCCAGCAGCTCCGTTCCGGGACAGGGCGCAGATACGCAGTATTTT. Supplemented by reference TRBV5-6 and TRBJ2-3, the full variable domain reads DAGVTQSPTHLIKTRGQQVTLRCSPKSGHDTVSWYQQALGQGPQFIFQYYEEEERQRGNFPDRFSGHQFPNYSSELNVNALLLGDSALYLCASSSVPGQGADTQYFGPGTRLTVL.